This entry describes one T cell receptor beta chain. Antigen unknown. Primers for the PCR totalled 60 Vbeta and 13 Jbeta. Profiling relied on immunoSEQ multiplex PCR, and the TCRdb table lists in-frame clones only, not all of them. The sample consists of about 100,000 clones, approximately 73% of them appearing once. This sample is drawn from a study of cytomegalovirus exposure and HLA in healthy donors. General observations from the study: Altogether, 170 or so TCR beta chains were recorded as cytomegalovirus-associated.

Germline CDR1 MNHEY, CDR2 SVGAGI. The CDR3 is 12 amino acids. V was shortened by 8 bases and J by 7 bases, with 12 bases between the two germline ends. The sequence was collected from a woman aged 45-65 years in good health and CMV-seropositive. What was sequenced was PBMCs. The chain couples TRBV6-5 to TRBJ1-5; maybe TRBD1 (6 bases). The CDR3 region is CASGRQDQPQHF. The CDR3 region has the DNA TGTGCCAGCGGAAGACAGGACCAGCCCCAGCATTTT.